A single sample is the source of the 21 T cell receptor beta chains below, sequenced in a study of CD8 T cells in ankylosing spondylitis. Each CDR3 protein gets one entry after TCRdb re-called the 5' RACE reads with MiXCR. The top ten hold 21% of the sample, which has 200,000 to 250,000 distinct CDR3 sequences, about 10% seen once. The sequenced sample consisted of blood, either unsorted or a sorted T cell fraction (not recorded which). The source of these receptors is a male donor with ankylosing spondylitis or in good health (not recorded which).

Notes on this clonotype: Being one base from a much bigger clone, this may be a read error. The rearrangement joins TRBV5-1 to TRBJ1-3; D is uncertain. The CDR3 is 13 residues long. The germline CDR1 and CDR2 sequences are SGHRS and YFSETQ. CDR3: CASSLDTRNTINF. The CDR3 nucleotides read TGCGCCAGCAGCTTGGACACCCGAAACACCATAAATTTT. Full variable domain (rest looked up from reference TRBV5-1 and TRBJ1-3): KAGVTQTPRYLIKTRGQQVTLSCSPISGHRSVSWYQQTPGQGLQFLFEYFSETQRNKGNFPGRFSGRQFSNSRSEMNVSTLELGDSALYLCASSLDTRNTINFGEGSWLTVV.

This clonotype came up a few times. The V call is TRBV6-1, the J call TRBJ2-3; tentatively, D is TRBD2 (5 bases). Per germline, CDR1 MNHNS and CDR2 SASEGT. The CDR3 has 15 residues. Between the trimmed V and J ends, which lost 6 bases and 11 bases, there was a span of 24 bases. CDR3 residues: CASSRETNSPGGQYF. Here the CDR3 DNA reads TGTGCCAGCAGCCGAGAGACTAATTCCCCTGGTGGGCAGTATTTT.

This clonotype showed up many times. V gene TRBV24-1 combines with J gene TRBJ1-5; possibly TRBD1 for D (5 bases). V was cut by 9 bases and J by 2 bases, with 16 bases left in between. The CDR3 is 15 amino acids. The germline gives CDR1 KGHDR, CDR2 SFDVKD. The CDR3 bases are TGTGCCACCTCTTGGGGAGGGGCTGGCAATCAGCCCCAGCATTTT. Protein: CATSWGGAGNQPQHF.

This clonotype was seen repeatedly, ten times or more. The CDR3 region has the DNA TGTGCCAGCAGCTTAGAGTGGGGGGACAAAAACATTCAGTACTTC. It specifies CASSLEWGDKNIQYF. V is TRBV7-9 and J is TRBJ2-4; D perhaps matches TRBD2 (6 bases). Germline CDR1 SEHNR, CDR2 FQNEAQ (reference sequence). V dropped 1 base and J dropped 3 bases, with 10 bases sitting between them. This CDR3 has 15 amino acids.

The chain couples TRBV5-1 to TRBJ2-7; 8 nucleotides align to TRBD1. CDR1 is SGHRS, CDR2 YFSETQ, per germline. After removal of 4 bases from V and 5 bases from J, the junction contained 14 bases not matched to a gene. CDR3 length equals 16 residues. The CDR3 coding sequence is TGCGCCAGCAGCCTAGAGGGTCAGGGGGCAATGGACGAGCAGTACTTC. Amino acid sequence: CASSLEGQGAMDEQYF.

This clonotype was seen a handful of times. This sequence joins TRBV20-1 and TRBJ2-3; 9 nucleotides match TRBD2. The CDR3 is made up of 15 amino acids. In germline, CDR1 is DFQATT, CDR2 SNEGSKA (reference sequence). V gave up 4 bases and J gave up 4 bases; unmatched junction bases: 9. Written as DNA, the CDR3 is TGCAGTGCTACCCCGGCTAGCGGGGACCCAGATACGCAGTATTTT. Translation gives CSATPASGDPDTQYF.

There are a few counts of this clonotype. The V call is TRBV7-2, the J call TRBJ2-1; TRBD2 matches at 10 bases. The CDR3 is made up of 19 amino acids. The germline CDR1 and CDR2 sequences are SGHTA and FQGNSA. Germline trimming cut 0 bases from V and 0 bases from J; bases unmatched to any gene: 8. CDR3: CASSLAWLAGESSYNEQFF. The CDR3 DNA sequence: TGTGCCAGCAGCTTAGCTTGGCTAGCGGGGGAAAGCTCCTACAATGAGCAGTTCTTC.

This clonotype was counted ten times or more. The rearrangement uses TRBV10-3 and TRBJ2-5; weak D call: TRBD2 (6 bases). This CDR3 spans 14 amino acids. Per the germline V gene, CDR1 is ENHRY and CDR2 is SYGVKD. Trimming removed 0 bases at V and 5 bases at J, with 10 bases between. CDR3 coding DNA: TGTGCCATCAGTGAGTCCGGGGGTCGGGAGACCCAGTACTTC. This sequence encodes CAISESGGRETQYF.

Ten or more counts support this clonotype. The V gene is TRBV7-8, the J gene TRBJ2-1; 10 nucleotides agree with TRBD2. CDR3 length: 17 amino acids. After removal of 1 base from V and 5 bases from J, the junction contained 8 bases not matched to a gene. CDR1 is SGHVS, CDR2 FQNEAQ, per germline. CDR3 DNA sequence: TGTGCCAGCAGCTTAGACGCCGGGACTAGCGTAAACAATGAGCAGTTCTTC. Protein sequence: CASSLDAGTSVNNEQFF.

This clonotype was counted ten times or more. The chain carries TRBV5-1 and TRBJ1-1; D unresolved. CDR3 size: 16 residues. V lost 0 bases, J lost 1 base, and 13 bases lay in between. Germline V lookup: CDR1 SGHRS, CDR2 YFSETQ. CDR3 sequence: CASSLVLAQENTEAFF. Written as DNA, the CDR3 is TGCGCCAGCAGCTTGGTACTCGCTCAGGAGAACACTGAAGCTTTCTTT.

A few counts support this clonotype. The CDR3 reads CASSQSDRAVLSGANVLTF. CDR3 nucleotides: TGTGCCAGCAGCCAATCCGACAGGGCGGTTCTTTCTGGGGCCAACGTCCTGACTTTC. V usage is TRBV3-1 and J usage is TRBJ2-6; TRBD1 agrees at 7 bases. The CDR3 runs 19 residues. Germline CDR1 is LGHDT and CDR2 is YNNKEL (reference sequence). The V segment lost 2 bases and the J segment 1 base; nucleotides outside the gene matches: 11.

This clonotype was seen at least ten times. The CDR3 loop is CASSRDRELYGYTF. Written as DNA, the CDR3 is TGTGCCAGCAGCAGGGACAGGGAACTCTATGGCTACACCTTC. This chain connects TRBV27 to TRBJ1-2, with 9 nucleotides matching TRBD1. V lost 6 bases to trimming and J lost 4 bases; unmatched junction nucleotides: 6. From germline, CDR1 is MNHEY and CDR2 SMNVEV (reference sequence). The CDR3 runs to 14 residues.

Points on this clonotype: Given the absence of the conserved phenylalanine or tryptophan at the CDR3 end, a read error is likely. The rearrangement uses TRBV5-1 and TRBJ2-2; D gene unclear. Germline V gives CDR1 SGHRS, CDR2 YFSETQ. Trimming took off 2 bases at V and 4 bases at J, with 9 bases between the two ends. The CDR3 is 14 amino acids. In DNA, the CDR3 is TGCGCCAGCAGCTTAGATGGCCCCACCGGGGAGCTGTTTTAT. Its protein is CASSLDGPTGELFY.

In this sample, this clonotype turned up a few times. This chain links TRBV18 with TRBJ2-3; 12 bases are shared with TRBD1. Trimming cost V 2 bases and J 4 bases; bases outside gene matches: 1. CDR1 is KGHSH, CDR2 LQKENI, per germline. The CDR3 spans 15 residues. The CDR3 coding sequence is TGTGCCAGCTCACCAGGGACAGGGGGCGCAGATACGCAGTATTTT. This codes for CASSPGTGGADTQYF.

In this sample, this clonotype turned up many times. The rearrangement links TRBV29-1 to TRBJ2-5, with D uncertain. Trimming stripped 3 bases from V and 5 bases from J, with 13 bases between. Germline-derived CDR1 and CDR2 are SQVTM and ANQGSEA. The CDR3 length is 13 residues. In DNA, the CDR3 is TGCAGCGTTGACGAACAGAAAGGGGAGACCCAGTACTTC. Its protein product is CSVDEQKGETQYF.

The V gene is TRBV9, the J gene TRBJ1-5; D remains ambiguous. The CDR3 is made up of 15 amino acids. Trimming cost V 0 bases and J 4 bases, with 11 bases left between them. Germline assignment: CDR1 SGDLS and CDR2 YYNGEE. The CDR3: CASSVDPEQNQPQHF. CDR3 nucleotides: TGTGCCAGCAGCGTAGATCCGGAGCAGAATCAGCCCCAGCATTTT.

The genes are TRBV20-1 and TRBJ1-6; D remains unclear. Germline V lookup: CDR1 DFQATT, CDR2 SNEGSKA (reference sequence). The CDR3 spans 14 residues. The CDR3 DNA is TGCAAAGCGGTATCTTCGGGGTTAGGTTCACCCCTCCACTTT. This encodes CKAVSSGLGSPLHF.

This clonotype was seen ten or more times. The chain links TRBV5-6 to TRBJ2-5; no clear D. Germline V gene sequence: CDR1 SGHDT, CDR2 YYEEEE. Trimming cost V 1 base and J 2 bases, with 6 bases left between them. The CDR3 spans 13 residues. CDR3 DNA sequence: TGTGCCAGCAGCTTGTGGCAGCAAGAGACCCAGTACTTC. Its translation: CASSLWQQETQYF.

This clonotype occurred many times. In DNA form, the CDR3 reads TGTGCCAGCAGCCCGAATAGCAATCAGCCCCAGCATTTT. As protein: CASSPNSNQPQHF. V usage is TRBV6-1 and J usage is TRBJ1-5, with D uncertain. The CDR3 runs 13 residues. Germline V CDR1 and CDR2: MNHNS, SASEGT. Between the trimmed V and J ends, which lost 6 bases and 0 bases, there was a span of 6 bases.

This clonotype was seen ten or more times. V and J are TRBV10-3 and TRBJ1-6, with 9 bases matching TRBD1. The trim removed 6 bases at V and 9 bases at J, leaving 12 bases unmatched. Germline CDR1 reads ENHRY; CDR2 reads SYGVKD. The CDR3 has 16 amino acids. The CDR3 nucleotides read TGTGCCATCAGCCGAGAGACAGGGGGTCAAGGTTCACCCCTCCACTTT. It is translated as CAISRETGGQGSPLHF.

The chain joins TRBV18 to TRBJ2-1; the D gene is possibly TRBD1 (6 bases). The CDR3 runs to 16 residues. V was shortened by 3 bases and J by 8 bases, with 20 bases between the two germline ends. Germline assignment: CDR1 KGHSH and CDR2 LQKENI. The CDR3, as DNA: TGTGCCAGCTCACCCGCCCTAGGGGGAAAGGTGGATGAGCAGTTCTTC. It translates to CASSPALGGKVDEQFF.